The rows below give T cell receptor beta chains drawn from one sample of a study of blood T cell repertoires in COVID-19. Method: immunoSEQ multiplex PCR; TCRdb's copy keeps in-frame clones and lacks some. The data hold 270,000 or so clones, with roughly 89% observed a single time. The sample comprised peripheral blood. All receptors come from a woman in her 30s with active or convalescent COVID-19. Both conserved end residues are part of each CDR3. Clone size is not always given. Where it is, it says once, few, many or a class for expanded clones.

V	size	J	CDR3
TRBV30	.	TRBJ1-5	CAWSVRTGRQPQHF
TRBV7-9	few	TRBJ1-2	CASSRGTYTF
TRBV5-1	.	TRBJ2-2	CASRGLAGGPGTGELFF
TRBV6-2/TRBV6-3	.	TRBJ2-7	CASSLLSSYEQYF
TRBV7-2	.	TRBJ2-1	CASSLEIAGALNEQFF
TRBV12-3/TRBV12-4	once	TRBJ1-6	CASSFRGGSPLHF
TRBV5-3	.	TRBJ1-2	CAIRLVERGYTF
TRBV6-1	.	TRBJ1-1	CASSEIVGTGWVYTEAFF
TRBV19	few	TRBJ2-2	CASSRTSGGYTGELFF
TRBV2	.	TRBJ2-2	CASRPLAGGTGELFF
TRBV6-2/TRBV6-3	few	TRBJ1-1	CASSYWANTEAFF
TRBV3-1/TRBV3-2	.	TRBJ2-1	CATDDGGLAGDNEQFF
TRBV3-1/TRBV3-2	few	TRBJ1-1	CASSLFGQEAFF
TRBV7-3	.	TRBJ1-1	CASSPQGGTEAFF
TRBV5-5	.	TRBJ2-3	CASSMLTGDTQYF
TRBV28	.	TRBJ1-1	CASTILPTMNTEAFF
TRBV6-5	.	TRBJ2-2	CASSRQGGTGELFF
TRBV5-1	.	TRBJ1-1	CASSLSSSGTEAFF
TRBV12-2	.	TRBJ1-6	CASRLATGKNNSPLHF
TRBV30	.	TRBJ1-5	CAWSPGTGFNSNQPQHF
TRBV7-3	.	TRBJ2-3	CASSSPDLHTDTQYF
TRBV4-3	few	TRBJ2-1	CASSQDRSTSGYNEQFF
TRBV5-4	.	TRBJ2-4	CASSSNRENIQYF
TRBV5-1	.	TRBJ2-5	CASSPDRVGQETQYF
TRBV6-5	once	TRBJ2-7	CASGNPQVNYEQYF
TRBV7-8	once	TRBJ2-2	CASRLQGAGELFF
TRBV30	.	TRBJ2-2	CAWSVWGGPRHTGELFF
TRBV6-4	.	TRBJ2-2	CASSPSGTSGDRDTGELFF
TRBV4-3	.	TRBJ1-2	CASSQGRGLGYTF